This T cell receptor beta chain was captured in a study of T cells in Graves' hyperthyroidism and ophthalmopathy. In the study overall: Before any treatment, at initial diagnosis, peripheral blood was collected.

General study findings and limits: A 13 V-J model separated ophthalmopathy from stable hyperthyroidism.

Using RNA transcripts as the source, TCR beta CDR3 regions were amplified. The TCR CDR3 first-round RT-PCR relied on the HTBI primer set. TCRdb itself ran the multiplex PCR reads through MiXCR, one entry per CDR3 protein. The sample records under 450,000 distinct CDR3 sequences, approximately 14% being singletons. At least ten counts were recorded for this clonotype. What it recognizes is unknown. Diagnosing involved the use of clinical symptoms, serum thyroxine and TRAb, thyroid ultrasound and orbital computed tomography. The CDR3 is 14 amino acids. V lost 5 bases to trimming and J lost 4 bases, with 15 bases between them. The germline V gene has CDR1 SQVTM and CDR2 ANQGSEA.

Sequenced: blood. This TCR derives from a woman aged 18-35 years with Graves' hyperthyroidism. The chain carries TRBV29-1 and TRBJ1-5; D may be TRBD1 (6 bases). CDR3 protein: CSVSQGSTNQPQHF. CDR3 coding DNA: TGCAGCGTTTCTCAGGGGAGCACGAATCAGCCCCAGCATTTT.